These 12 T cell receptor beta chains were all obtained from the same sample, sequenced in a study of human versus mouse CDR3 diversity and MHC coevolution. This table comes from immunoSEQ multiplex PCR, and its TCRdb copy is limited to in-frame clones, with some not included. There are about 83,000 clones in the sample; around 93% occur only once, and over 0.12% lies in the top ten. Material: naive CD4+ T cells from blood. Subset in this sample: CD45RO-negative CD62L-positive naive CD4 T cells. The receptors were sampled from a person aged 30 to 69 in good health.

The chain recombines TRBV6-1 with TRBJ2-7; D remains ambiguous. The CDR3 consists of 13 residues. Germline assignment: CDR1 MNHNS and CDR2 SASEGT. V was cut by 5 bases and J by 2 bases, with 10 bases left in between. DNA of the CDR3: TGTGCCAGCAGTTTCAGTGGCACCTACGAGCAGTACTTC. The encoded protein is CASSFSGTYEQYF.

This clone was seen only once. The CDR3 spells CAWSTGRNTEAFF. DNA of the CDR3: TGTGCCTGGAGTACAGGGAGGAACACTGAAGCTTTCTTT. The chain employs TRBV30 and TRBJ1-1; the D gene is possibly TRBD1 (6 bases). V shed 2 bases and J shed 1 base, with 8 bases lying between them. CDR3 length: 13 amino acids. Germline V gene data show CDR1 as GTSNPN and CDR2 as SVGIG (reference sequence).

The rearrangement joins TRBV2 to TRBJ1-6; 9 bases map to TRBD1. Trimming took 2 bases from V and 5 from J; bases not matched to a gene: 4. This CDR3 contains 16 residues. The germline gives CDR1 SNHLY, CDR2 FYNNEI. CDR3 loop: CASSESRTGDNSPLHF. CDR3 DNA sequence: TGTGCCAGCAGTGAAAGTCGGACAGGGGATAATTCACCCCTCCACTTT.

This clone was observed once. This chain uses TRBV10-2 with TRBJ2-3; TRBD2 matches 14 bases. CDR1 WSHSY and CDR2 SAAADI come from the germline V gene. V lost 6 bases, J lost 4 bases, and 12 bases stayed unmatched. The CDR3 spans 18 residues. The CDR3 DNA is TGCGCCAGCAGACGGTGGGGCGGACTAGCGGGAGGAGCAGATACGCAGTATTTT. Translation gives CASRRWGGLAGGADTQYF.

This sequence joins TRBV30 and TRBJ1-6; possible D gene TRBD1, 5 bases. The germline gives CDR1 GTSNPN, CDR2 SVGIG (reference sequence). This CDR3 comprises 14 residues. V lost 4 bases, J lost 9 bases, and 16 bases lay in between. The CDR3 coding sequence is TGTGCCTGGAATCCGGGTGGGGCGGCTTCACCCCTCCACTTT. Amino acid sequence: CAWNPGGAASPLHF.

The V gene is TRBV5-4, the J gene TRBJ1-1; D gene ambiguous. V was pared by 0 bases and J by 0 bases, with 12 bases between. The CDR3 contains 16 residues. CDR1 and CDR2 from the germline V gene are SGHNT and YYREEE (reference sequence). The CDR3 sequence: CASSLGEAQLNTEAFF. DNA for the CDR3: TGTGCCAGCAGCTTGGGAGAGGCCCAGCTGAACACTGAAGCTTTCTTT. The full variable domain, with the rest looked up from reference TRBV5-4 and TRBJ1-1, is ETGVTQSPTHLIKTRGQQVTLRCSSQSGHNTVSWYQQALGQGPQFIFQYYREEENGRGNFPPRFSGLQFPNYSSELNVNALELDDSALYLCASSLGEAQLNTEAFFGQGTRLTVV.

This chain joins TRBV28 and TRBJ1-2; 8 bases are a match to TRBD1. Germline V gene lookup returns CDR1 MDHEN and CDR2 SYDVKM. The CDR3 loop spans 15 amino acids. V lost 2 bases to trimming and J lost 4 bases; unmatched junction nucleotides: 6. The CDR3 bases are TGTGCCAGCAGTTTAGCGGCAGGGGGCGGCTATGGCTACACCTTC. Protein sequence: CASSLAAGGGYGYTF.

This clone was counted between two and nine times. The gene calls are TRBV10-3 and TRBJ1-6; the D is unclear. The germline V and J ends were trimmed by 3 bases and 9 bases, with 6 bases remaining between them. The germline V gene has CDR1 ENHRY and CDR2 SYGVKD. The CDR3 runs 12 residues. The chain's CDR3 is CAISDISSPLHF. The CDR3 region has the DNA TGTGCCATCAGTGATATCTCTTCACCCCTCCACTTT.

The chain couples TRBV18 to TRBJ1-3, with 7 bases fitting TRBD1. CDR3 length: 18 residues. Germline V gives CDR1 KGHSH, CDR2 LQKENI. Trimming took 3 bases from V and 2 from J; bases not matched to a gene: 13. CDR3 sequence: CASSPSTNRGNAGNTIYF. The CDR3 DNA reads TGTGCCAGCTCACCTTCCACAAACAGGGGTAATGCTGGAAACACCATATATTTT.

The J gene is TRBJ2-5, the V gene TRBV10-2, with D possibly TRBD2 on 6 matching bases. Germline CDR1 reads WSHSY; CDR2 reads SAAADI. The CDR3 runs 15 residues. Trimming took off 4 bases at V and 5 bases at J, with 17 bases between the two ends. CDR3: CASSGGTRGLETQYF. In DNA, the CDR3 is TGCGCCAGCAGTGGCGGGACCAGAGGGTTGGAGACCCAGTACTTC.

The chain uses TRBV7-8 and TRBJ2-7, with D possibly TRBD1 on 6 matching bases. CDR1 and CDR2 from the germline V gene are SGHVS and FQNEAQ. V was cut by 4 bases and J by 0 bases, with 16 bases left in between. The CDR3 runs 16 residues. Written as DNA, the CDR3 is TGTGCCAGCAGCTACCCCGGACGGGGACACTCCTACGAGCAGTACTTC. The encoded protein is CASSYPGRGHSYEQYF.

This sequence joins TRBV5-1 and TRBJ2-1; 9 bases line up with TRBD2. The CDR3 sequence is 15 residues long. V was clipped by 1 base and J by 5 bases; unmatched bases: 4. CDR1 SGHRS and CDR2 YFSETQ come from the germline V gene. CDR3 protein: CASSLLVAGDNEQFF. Written as DNA, the CDR3 is TGCGCCAGCAGCTTGTTGGTAGCGGGGGACAATGAGCAGTTCTTC.